This TCR beta chain was recovered during a study of blood T cell repertoires in COVID-19. For the study at large: From the United States, Italy and Spain came samples of acute and convalescent COVID-19.

Clones were sequenced by immunoSEQ multiplex PCR, and TCRdb holds only the in-frame ones, with some missing. The sample records tens of thousands of clones, approximately 90% being singletons. The receptor was isolated from a human donor with active COVID-19. The donor label of this sample is uncertain. The sample was peripheral blood.

CDR3 loop: CATSRIAGLYNEQFF. CDR3 coding DNA: TGTGCCACCAGCAGGATAGCGGGGCTGTACAATGAGCAGTTCTTC. This sequence joins TRBV15 and TRBJ2-1, with 8 bases lining up with TRBD2. CDR1 and CDR2 (germline): LNHNV, YYDKDF (reference sequence). The CDR3 spans 15 residues. With 3 bases clipped from V and 4 bases from J, the junction kept 5 bases outside the gene matches.